The 4 T cell receptor beta chains listed next were all sequenced from one sample in a study of T cell responses to AZD1222 COVID-19 vaccine. TCRdb's copy holds only in-frame clones and misses some; the assay was immunoSEQ multiplex PCR. This sample yields about 120,000 clones, of which roughly nine tenths are seen a single time; roughly 3% belongs to the top ten. The starting material was peripheral blood, obtained on day 0 of AZD1222 vaccination. The origin of the receptors is an adult in good health.

The sample holds a few counts of this clone. J is TRBJ2-1 and V is TRBV7-2; D uncertain. Germline V gene lookup returns CDR1 SGHTA and CDR2 FQGNSA. Trimming pared 4 bases from V and 9 bases from J, leaving 10 bases between. The CDR3 contains 12 residues. CDR3 residues: CASSSRLGEQFF. The CDR3 coding sequence is TGTGCCAGCAGCTCGCGACTTGGTGAGCAGTTCTTC.

This clone was seen only once. This chain uses TRBV25-1 with TRBJ1-2; D remains unclear. V lost 4 bases to trimming and J lost 2 bases, with 8 bases between them. Per the germline V gene, CDR1 is MGHDK and CDR2 is SYGVNS. The CDR3 length is 13 residues. CDR3 residues: CASSVRTNYGYTF. DNA for the CDR3: TGTGCCAGCAGTGTAAGGACCAACTATGGCTACACCTTC.

The chain is built from TRBV5-8 and TRBJ2-5; D is uncertain. The CDR3 spans 13 residues. Trimming cost V 7 bases and J 5 bases, with 15 bases left between them. Germline CDR1 and CDR2: SGHTS and YDEGEE. The CDR3 loop reads CASSLTRRETQYF. For the CDR3, the DNA is TGTGCCAGCTCCCTTACCAGGCGGGAGACCCAGTACTTC.

This clone was seen just once. The genes are TRBV14 and TRBJ2-1, with D unclear. The length of the CDR3 is 16 residues. From germline, CDR1 is SGHDN and CDR2 FVKESK. The V end lost 4 bases, the J end lost 11 bases, and 24 bases lay between the germline ends. The CDR3 protein is CASSPIKRNSPHKQFF. As DNA, the CDR3 is TGTGCCAGCAGCCCTATCAAGAGAAACTCGCCGCATAAGCAGTTCTTC.